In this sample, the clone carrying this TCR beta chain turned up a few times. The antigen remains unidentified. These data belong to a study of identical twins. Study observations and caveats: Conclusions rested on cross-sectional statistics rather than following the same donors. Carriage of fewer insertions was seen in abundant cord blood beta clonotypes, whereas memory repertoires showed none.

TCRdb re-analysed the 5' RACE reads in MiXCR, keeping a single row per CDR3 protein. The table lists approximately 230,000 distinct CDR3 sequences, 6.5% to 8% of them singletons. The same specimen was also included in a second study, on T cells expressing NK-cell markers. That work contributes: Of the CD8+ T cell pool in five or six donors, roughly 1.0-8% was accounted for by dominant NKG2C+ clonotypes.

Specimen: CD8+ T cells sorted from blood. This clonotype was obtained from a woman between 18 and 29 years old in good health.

The CDR3 protein is CASTLRGAGDSYEQYF. CDR3 nucleotide sequence: TGTGCCAGCACCCTCCGGGGGGCGGGGGACTCCTACGAGCAGTACTTC. This chain connects TRBV7-2 to TRBJ2-7, with D possibly TRBD2 on 7 matching bases. Trimming left V 7 bases short and J 0 bases short, with 19 bases between. This CDR3 has 16 residues. The germline V gene has CDR1 SGHTA and CDR2 FQGNSA. Using reference TRBV7-2 and TRBJ2-7 for the parts outside the CDR3, the full variable domain is GAGVSQSPSNKVTEKGKDVELRCDPISGHTALYWYRQSLGQGLEFLIYFQGNSAPDKSGLPSDRFSAERTGGSVSTLTIQRTQQEDSAVYLCASTLRGAGDSYEQYFGPGTRLTVT.